Listed below are T cell receptor beta chains from one sample, sequenced in a study of shared clonotypes between healthy human individuals. The protocol was immunoSEQ multiplex PCR, while the TCRdb copy is restricted to in-frame clones and leaves out a portion. Of 2 million to 2.5 million clones in the sample, around 95% are singletons; the top ten hold more than 0.1%. Material for sequencing was naive CD4+ T cells sorted from blood. These receptors all come from a man between 18 and 29 years old in good health. Each CDR3 is given with its conserved first and last residue. The order of the fields is J gene, D gene, V gene, clone size, CDR3 DNA, CDR3 protein. A D gene is named only where the DNA matches it firmly. A clone size is listed for some rows: how often the clone was seen (once, few, many), or a class if it is expanded.

J: TRBJ1-6
D: TRBD1
V: TRBV6-5
size: NA
DNA: TGTGCCAGCAGTTCTCAACAGGGGTTCAATTCACCCCTCCACTTT
CDR3: CASSSQQGFNSPLHF

J: TRBJ1-4
D: NA
V: TRBV4-1
size: NA
DNA: TGCGCCAGCAGCCTCCGGGGGGGGCGTACCGTGAAGGGCTCCACTAATGAAAAACTGTTTTTT
CDR3: CASSLRGGRTVKGSTNEKLFF

J: TRBJ2-5
D: NA
V: TRBV7-9
size: NA
DNA: TGTGCCAGCAGCTTAGCGGGGACTCAAGAGACCCAGTACTTC
CDR3: CASSLAGTQETQYF

J: TRBJ2-7
D: TRBD2
V: TRBV5-7
size: NA
DNA: TGTGCCAGCAGCCCGACTAGCGGGAGGGCCATCGACGAGCAGTACTTC
CDR3: CASSPTSGRAIDEQYF

J: TRBJ2-7
D: TRBD1
V: TRBV6-6
size: NA
DNA: TGTGCCAGCAGGGGTCGGGACAGGGGGTACTTC
CDR3: CASRGRDRGYF

J: TRBJ2-7
D: TRBD1
V: TRBV19
size: NA
DNA: TGTGCCAGTAGTAGTGCGGGACAGGGCTCCTACGAGCAGTACTTC
CDR3: CASSSAGQGSYEQYF

J: TRBJ2-7
D: TRBD2
V: TRBV6-5
size: NA
DNA: TGTGCCAGCAGTTATGATTCCAGCGGGACCTACGAGCAGTACTTC
CDR3: CASSYDSSGTYEQYF

J: TRBJ2-7
D: NA
V: TRBV5-1
size: NA
DNA: TGCGCCAGCAGCCCCCAGGGGAGCTCCTACGAGCAGTACTTC
CDR3: CASSPQGSSYEQYF

J: TRBJ1-5
D: NA
V: TRBV30
size: NA
DNA: TGTGCCTGGGCTTTGCAGGGACAAAGAGTTCAGCCCCAGCATTTT
CDR3: CAWALQGQRVQPQHF

J: TRBJ2-3
D: TRBD1
V: TRBV11-2
size: NA
DNA: TGTGCCAGCAGCTTTCGGTGGGACAGGGTAGATACGCAGTATTTT
CDR3: CASSFRWDRVDTQYF

J: TRBJ2-3
D: NA
V: TRBV10-3
size: NA
DNA: TGTGCCATCAGTGAGTCGAGGCAACTGGGCACAGATACGCAGTATTTT
CDR3: CAISESRQLGTDTQYF

J: TRBJ1-5
D: NA
V: TRBV19
size: NA
DNA: TGTGCCAGTAGTATTTTGACCCGGGGAAGCAATCAGCCCCAGCATTTT
CDR3: CASSILTRGSNQPQHF

J: TRBJ2-1
D: NA
V: TRBV7-2
size: once
DNA: TGTGCCAGCAGCTTAGCGGAGGGCCTTCCTTTTTACAATGAGCAGTTCTTC
CDR3: CASSLAEGLPFYNEQFF

J: TRBJ2-3
D: NA
V: TRBV10-3
size: NA
DNA: TGTGCCATCGACAATGGGGATACGCAGTATTTT
CDR3: CAIDNGDTQYF

J: TRBJ1-6
D: NA
V: TRBV7-3
size: NA
DNA: TGTGCCAGCAGCTTAACCCCCTTGACGACCGGTGGGAATTCACCCCTCCACTTT
CDR3: CASSLTPLTTGGNSPLHF

J: TRBJ2-1
D: TRBD2
V: TRBV6-1
size: NA
DNA: TGTGCCAGCAGTGAAGCGCTTCTTCGAGCGGGAGGTCCCCACAATGAGCAGTTCTTC
CDR3: CASSEALLRAGGPHNEQFF

J: TRBJ1-1
D: NA
V: TRBV11-2
size: NA
DNA: TGTGCCAGCAGCTTACAGTCAGCCGAAGCTTTCTTT
CDR3: CASSLQSAEAFF

J: TRBJ1-1
D: NA
V: TRBV7-9
size: NA
DNA: TGTGCCAGCAGCTTAGGATTGACCGGAGTTCTCACTGAAGCTTTCTTT
CDR3: CASSLGLTGVLTEAFF

J: TRBJ2-7
D: NA
V: TRBV9
size: NA
DNA: TGTGCCAGCAGCGTAGAGAACAGGCCCTCCTACGAGCAGTACTTC
CDR3: CASSVENRPSYEQYF

J: TRBJ2-1
D: TRBD2
V: TRBV5-1
size: NA
DNA: TGCGCCAGCAGCCGAGCACCGGGACTACGCAATGAGCAGTTCTTC
CDR3: CASSRAPGLRNEQFF

J: TRBJ2-7
D: TRBD2
V: TRBV5-1
size: NA
DNA: TGCGCCAGCAGCCCCCTCGAGGGCGGGAGTACCTACGAGCAGTACTTC
CDR3: CASSPLEGGSTYEQYF

J: TRBJ2-7
D: NA
V: TRBV7-2
size: NA
DNA: TGTGCCAGCAGCTTAGCGGACTGGAACTCCTACGAGCAGTACTTC
CDR3: CASSLADWNSYEQYF

J: TRBJ1-1
D: NA
V: TRBV28
size: NA
DNA: TGTGCCAGCAGCCGGGACACCACCACTGAAGCTTTCTTT
CDR3: CASSRDTTTEAFF

J: TRBJ2-7
D: NA
V: TRBV2
size: NA
DNA: TGTGCCAGCAGGGCAGGGCTATCCCCTTCCGAGCAGTACTTC
CDR3: CASRAGLSPSEQYF

J: TRBJ1-2
D: TRBD1
V: TRBV27
size: once
DNA: TGTGCCAGCAGTTTGGGGACAGGGCCTACCTATGGCTACACCTTC
CDR3: CASSLGTGPTYGYTF

J: TRBJ1-3
D: NA
V: TRBV5-1
size: NA
DNA: TGCGCCAGCAGCTTGTCGGCAGATGGAAACACCATATATTTT
CDR3: CASSLSADGNTIYF

J: TRBJ2-2
D: NA
V: TRBV14
size: NA
DNA: TGTGCCAGCAAACACACCTCGAACACCGGGGAGCTGTTTTTT
CDR3: CASKHTSNTGELFF

J: TRBJ1-1
D: NA
V: TRBV18
size: NA
DNA: TGTGCCAGCTCACCGCCTACGAGGGATGAAGCTTTCTTT
CDR3: CASSPPTRDEAFF

J: TRBJ1-5
D: NA
V: TRBV30
size: once
DNA: TGTGCCTGGAGTGTTTTAGACGGCAATCAGCCCCAGCATTTT
CDR3: CAWSVLDGNQPQHF

J: TRBJ2-4
D: TRBD2
V: TRBV10-3
size: NA
DNA: TGTGCCATGCCTACTGGATCCGGGACTCCCCCCGGGACTAGCGGGGGAATGGGCAAAAACATTCAGTACTTC
CDR3: CAMPTGSGTPPGTSGGMGKNIQYF

J: TRBJ2-1
D: TRBD2
V: TRBV10-1
size: NA
DNA: TGCGCCAGCAGTACTAGCGGGAGCTCCTACAATGAGCAGTTCTTC
CDR3: CASSTSGSSYNEQFF